This entry lists 24 T cell receptor beta chains sequenced from one sample in a study of neoadjuvant nivolumab and ipilimumab in lung cancer. Sequenced by immunoSEQ multiplex PCR; TCRdb stores in-frame clones only, minus some. The sample lists 4,500 or so clones, roughly 80% seen once, with around 13% in the top ten. Sequencing used adjacent normal lung tissue, obtained after neoadjuvant nivolumab, alone or with ipilimumab, at or shortly before surgery. Receptor source: an adult with non-small cell lung cancer.

The CDR3 DNA reads as TGCGCCAGCTCAACTCTGTTTTTT. The encoded protein is CASSTLFF. The chain employs TRBV23-1 and TRBJ1-4; D remains unclear. TRBV23-1 is treated as an ORF (open reading frame) with a function not yet certain. The CDR3 totals 8 residues. Trimming removed 8 bases at V and 14 bases at J, with 6 bases between.

This chain links TRBV6-6 with TRBJ1-5; perhaps TRBD1 as D (5 bases). Germline values: CDR1 MNHNY, CDR2 SVGAGI (reference sequence). The V and J ends lost 5 bases and 8 bases respectively, with 13 bases between them. This CDR3 is built from 13 residues. Here the CDR3 DNA reads TGTGCCAGCAGTCCCCTGGGGGTAGAGCCCCAGCATTTT. It specifies CASSPLGVEPQHF.

The chain links TRBV29-1 to TRBJ2-5; D perhaps matches TRBD2 (7 bases). Trimming took 6 bases from V and 4 from J, leaving 21 bases between them. The CDR3 has 15 residues. CDR1 SQVTM and CDR2 ANQGSEA come from the germline V gene. The CDR3 nucleotides read TGCAGCGTGACCCGAGGGGCGGGGGCCACAGAGACCCAGTACTTC. This translates into CSVTRGAGATETQYF.

CDR3 coding DNA: TGCGCCAGCAGCCAAGGGCGACTCACTGAAGCTTTCTTT. This sequence encodes CASSQGRLTEAFF. The rearrangement joins TRBV4-3 to TRBJ1-1, with unresolved D. This CDR3 is built from 13 residues. V was pared by 1 base and J by 4 bases, with 7 bases between. From germline, CDR1 is LGHNA and CDR2 YSLEER.

This chain connects TRBV7-9 to TRBJ1-3; D is perhaps TRBD1 (5 bases). The germline V gene has CDR1 SEHNR and CDR2 FQNEAQ (reference sequence). The CDR3 runs to 14 residues. V was pared by 8 bases and J by 0 bases, with 11 bases between. The CDR3 here is CASSRGTSGNTIYF. The DNA of the CDR3 is TGTGCCAGCTCCCGGGGGACCTCTGGAAACACCATATATTTT. The variable domain in full, with the rest retrieved from reference TRBV7-9 and TRBJ1-3, is DTGVSQNPRHKITKRGQNVTFRCDPISEHNRLYWYRQTLGQGPEFLTYFQNEAQLEKSRLLSDRFSAERPKGSFSTLEIQRTEQGDSAMYLCASSRGTSGNTIYFGEGSWLTVV.

The CDR3 loop reads CASSLEPGQGAEAFF. The CDR3 DNA reads TGCGCCAGCAGTCTTGAACCGGGACAGGGGGCTGAAGCTTTCTTT. This sequence joins TRBV10-1 and TRBJ1-1; TRBD1 aligns across 11 bases. The V and J ends lost 5 bases and 6 bases, in that order; junction bases with no gene match: 8. CDR3 size: 15 residues. Germline V gene sequence: CDR1 WNHNN, CDR2 SYGVQD (reference sequence).

Only one count was recorded for this clone. The rearrangement uses TRBV6-1 and TRBJ1-1, with D perhaps TRBD1 (6 bases). The CDR3 runs to 13 residues. Germline loops: CDR1 MNHNS, CDR2 SASEGT. The V and J ends lost 3 bases and 11 bases respectively, with 16 bases between them. The chain's CDR3 is CASSERGGAQAFF. In DNA, the CDR3 is TGTGCCAGCAGTGAGAGAGGGGGGGCGCAGGCTTTCTTT.

The chain couples TRBV11-2 to TRBJ1-1; 11 nucleotides match TRBD1. V was pared by 1 base and J by 7 bases, with 11 bases of the junction left unmatched. CDR1 and CDR2 (germline): SGHAT, FQNNGV. The CDR3 is 17 amino acids. CDR3 loop: CASSLGIGQGAGLEAFF. CDR3 coding DNA: TGTGCCAGCAGCTTAGGAATTGGACAGGGGGCCGGGCTTGAAGCTTTCTTT.

V and J are TRBV2 and TRBJ1-5; 10 bases align to TRBD1. Germline values: CDR1 SNHLY, CDR2 FYNNEI. The V and J ends lost 7 bases and 3 bases, in that order; junction bases with no gene match: 9. This CDR3 has 16 residues. The CDR3 reads CASTPGTGEVNQPQHF. The CDR3 bases are TGTGCCAGCACCCCCGGGACAGGGGAGGTCAATCAGCCCCAGCATTTT.

This rearrangement joins TRBV11-2 to TRBJ2-7; the match to TRBD1 covers 7 bases. CDR1 and CDR2 (germline): SGHAT, FQNNGV. This CDR3 has 16 residues. With 4 bases clipped from V and 4 bases from J, the junction kept 13 bases outside the gene matches. The CDR3: CASSSQSGGSWYEQYF. CDR3 in DNA: TGTGCCAGCAGCTCACAATCAGGGGGTTCGTGGTACGAGCAGTACTTC.

The CDR3, as DNA: TGTGCCACACGTGAAGACAGGGTGGCCAATCAGCCCCAGCATTTT. Protein: CATREDRVANQPQHF. This chain connects TRBV6-5 to TRBJ1-5; TRBD1 matches 7 bases. This CDR3 spans 15 amino acids. CDR1 and CDR2 from the germline V gene are MNHEY and SVGAGI. Germline trimming cut 10 bases from V and 3 bases from J; bases unmatched to any gene: 12.

CDR3 sequence reads: CASSSQGGGGTDTQYF. In DNA, the CDR3 is TGTGCCAGCAGCTCCCAAGGGGGAGGGGGCACAGATACGCAGTATTTT. The gene calls are TRBV7-2 and TRBJ2-3; D perhaps matches TRBD2 (7 bases). CDR3 length: 16 residues. V was cut by 4 bases and J by 1 base, with 15 bases left in between. Germline V CDR1 and CDR2: SGHTA, FQGNSA.

The CDR3 DNA reads as TGTGCCAGTCAGGATAGCAATCAGCCCCAGCATTTT. This translates into CASQDSNQPQHF. The chain is built from TRBV28 and TRBJ1-5; no definite D call. V lost 9 bases and J lost 0, with 6 bases in between. Germline V gives CDR1 MDHEN, CDR2 SYDVKM. The CDR3 totals 12 residues.

The chain employs TRBV5-1 and TRBJ1-1; a weak D match, TRBD1 (5 bases). Trimming removed 1 base from V and 5 bases from J, with 12 bases in between. The CDR3 contains 14 residues. Germline V CDR1 and CDR2: SGHRS, YFSETQ. CDR3 sequence: CASSLQGDGTEAFF. The CDR3 nucleotides are TGCGCCAGCAGCTTGCAAGGGGATGGGACTGAAGCTTTCTTT.

The CDR3 loop is CASSLRLAHQETQYF. Here the CDR3 DNA reads TGTGCCAGCAGCTTGCGACTAGCGCATCAAGAGACCCAGTACTTC. This chain links TRBV7-2 with TRBJ2-5, with 8 bases fitting TRBD2. Trimming at V came to 3 bases and at J to 2 bases, leaving 5 bases not matched to a gene. The CDR3 runs to 15 residues. Germline assignment: CDR1 SGHTA and CDR2 FQGNSA.

This clone was found once. This rearrangement joins TRBV7-2 to TRBJ1-2, with 10 bases lining up with TRBD1. The ends lost 5 bases at V and 6 bases at J; junction bases unmatched: 9. Germline values: CDR1 SGHTA, CDR2 FQGNSA. The CDR3 totals 15 residues. CDR3 loop: CASSLARTGGDGYTF. The CDR3 nucleotides are TGTGCCAGCAGCCTGGCGCGGACAGGGGGAGATGGCTACACCTTC.

The V and J genes are TRBV6-1 and TRBJ2-5, with 13 bases that match TRBD2. Germline loops: CDR1 MNHNS, CDR2 SASEGT. J lost 1 base, V lost 4 bases, and 12 bases had no gene match. This CDR3 has 19 residues. This CDR3 is CASSALRTSGGWGQETQYF. CDR3 nucleotides: TGTGCCAGCAGTGCACTAAGGACTAGCGGGGGATGGGGCCAAGAGACCCAGTACTTC.

V usage is TRBV2 and J usage is TRBJ2-1; 16 nucleotides line up with TRBD2. Germline V CDR1 and CDR2: SNHLY, FYNNEI. The CDR3 extends over 16 amino acids. The ends lost 3 bases at V and 8 bases at J; junction bases unmatched: 4. This chain's CDR3 is CASSEGLAGGVDEQFF. The CDR3 DNA reads TGTGCCAGCAGTGAGGGACTAGCGGGGGGGGTAGATGAGCAGTTCTTC.

The V and J genes are TRBV11-2 and TRBJ2-5; 10 bases map to TRBD1. The CDR3 has 15 amino acids. V was pared by 0 bases and J by 5 bases, with 3 bases of the junction left unmatched. Germline V lookup: CDR1 SGHAT, CDR2 FQNNGV. The CDR3 region is CASSLDRQGAETQYF. CDR3 coding DNA: TGTGCCAGCAGCTTAGATCGACAGGGGGCCGAGACCCAGTACTTC.

This chain links TRBV10-3 with TRBJ2-7; tentatively, D is TRBD1 (5 bases). The CDR3 contains 13 residues. Trimming removed 0 bases from V and 5 bases from J, with 8 bases in between. Per germline, CDR1 ENHRY and CDR2 SYGVKD. CDR3 bases: TGTGCCATCAGTGAGTCCCAGGGCGACGAGCAGTACGTC. Its translation is CAISESQGDEQYV.

V and J are TRBV18 and TRBJ1-1, with 7 bases that match TRBD1. V gave up 4 bases and J gave up 4 bases; unmatched junction bases: 3. Germline CDR1 and CDR2: KGHSH and LQKENI. This CDR3 spans 13 amino acids. This chain's CDR3 is CASSRDRGTEAFF. The CDR3, as DNA: TGTGCCAGCTCACGGGACAGAGGCACTGAAGCTTTCTTT.

This rearrangement joins TRBV7-9 to TRBJ2-2; 10 bases match TRBD1. Trimming took 5 bases from V and 3 from J; bases not matched to a gene: 3. The CDR3 loop spans 15 amino acids. Germline V gene sequence: CDR1 SEHNR, CDR2 FQNEAQ (reference sequence). The DNA of the CDR3 is TGTGCCAGCAGCCGACAGGGGGCGCACACCGGGGAGCTGTTTTTT. Translating gives CASSRQGAHTGELFF. Looking up the rest from reference TRBV7-9 and TRBJ2-2 gives the full variable domain: DTGVSQNPRHKITKRGQNVTFRCDPISEHNRLYWYRQTLGQGPEFLTYFQNEAQLEKSRLLSDRFSAERPKGSFSTLEIQRTEQGDSAMYLCASSRQGAHTGELFFGEGSRLTVL.

V and J are TRBV5-1 and TRBJ2-3; D not resolved. V shed 0 bases and J shed 5 bases, with 19 bases lying between them. Germline CDR1 SGHRS, CDR2 YFSETQ. This CDR3 has 17 amino acids. CDR3 amino acids: CASSLEGLLRAIDTQYF. The CDR3, as DNA: TGCGCCAGCAGCTTGGAAGGGCTATTACGAGCGATAGATACGCAGTATTTT.

The J gene is TRBJ1-1, the V gene TRBV6-6; maybe TRBD1 (5 bases). V dropped 4 bases and J dropped 1 base, with 7 bases sitting between them. Per the germline V gene, CDR1 is MNHNY and CDR2 is SVGAGI (reference sequence). This CDR3 comprises 13 residues. The CDR3 loop reads CASSSQGNTEAFF. CDR3 nucleotides: TGTGCCAGCAGTTCGCAGGGGAACACTGAAGCTTTCTTT.